This TCR beta chain was captured by sequencing in a study of T cell repertoires in cytomegalovirus infection (dated by TCRdb to between 2018 and 2020). For the study in its entirety: The peptide stimulations were aimed at well-studied HLA-B-restricted epitopes as well as recently identified HLA-C-restricted CMV epitopes, whose presentation resists viral immunomodulation. Because public TCR beta signatures pointed to carriage of CMV infection together with the matching HLA type, the HLA type of each donor mattered for the analysis. On the study overall, not on this receptor specifically: In both this cohort and an independent roughly 400-donor cohort, the cumulative frequency of public TCR beta family members distinguished carriers of CMV infection plus the relevant HLA type. The ex vivo response was dominated by HLA-C-restricted CMV-specific TCR beta clonotypes, which also provided the single most frequent clonotype in two of eight donors.

This clonotype turned up a few times. The target of this receptor is not known. It has no much larger one-base neighbor in the sample; base qualities were not kept. Sequencing used an Illumina HiSeq 1500. TCRdb trimmed the raw reads at Q25, called clones with MiXCR and kept productive beta chains. Rows with one shared CDR3 protein collapse into an entry with the most common genes and DNA. The sample table holds about 480,000 distinct CDR3 sequences, of which roughly 34% were seen once. The ten top clones hold about 17% of the sample. This specimen's treatment or condition label, interpreted: in vitro stimulation with specific CMV peptide epitopes to enrich CMV-specific T cells. A distance of 8 bases separates the germline ends of V and J, which lose 2 bases and 0 bases respectively. The CDR3 contains 15 residues, cysteine and phenylalanine counted. Solely the CDR3 DNA is kept, with 45 bases framed from the first base.

The chain is encoded by TRBV12-3 or TRBV12-4 joined to TRBJ1-5; the D gene remains uncertain. Material: cultured PBMCs, obtained from culture after CMV antigen stimulation. This TCR derives from a human donor in good health (CMV status not recorded). Some clones in this sample may be carry-over from other donors' samples. The sequenced DNA: TGTGCCAGCAGTTTATTCCTGAATAGCAATCAGCCCCAGCATTTT. Its protein is CASSLFLNSNQPQHF.